These 10 T cell receptor beta chains originate from one sample sequenced in a study of response to subunit inactivated influenza vaccine. From the RT-PCR reads, TCRdb called clonotypes with MiXCR, one entry per CDR3 protein. The sample consists of under 850,000 distinct CDR3 sequences, about a fifth of them appearing once. The material sequenced was PBMCs from blood, taken about 5 days after vaccination. These receptors were obtained from a man aged 50 or older who received an inactivated influenza vaccine.

V usage is TRBV5-4 and J usage is TRBJ2-3, with 12 bases aligning to TRBD2. Germline loops: CDR1 SGHNT, CDR2 YYREEE (reference sequence). V gave up 5 bases and J gave up 5 bases; unmatched junction bases: 9. This CDR3 has 16 amino acids. The CDR3 DNA is TGTGCCAGCAGTTTACGGACTAGCGGGAATATAGATACGCAGTATTTT. Translating gives CASSLRTSGNIDTQYF.

The chain uses TRBV6-1 and TRBJ1-1; D gene uncertain. The germline V gene encodes CDR1 MNHNS and CDR2 SASEGT. This CDR3 spans 14 amino acids. V was trimmed by 5 bases and J by 9 bases, leaving 19 bases between them. The CDR3 DNA follows: TGTGCCAGCAGTAGTCCGAACCCTGCTATAAAAGCTTTCTTT. Amino acids: CASSSPNPAIKAFF.

The CDR3 coding sequence is TGTGCCAGTATAACAGGACGGGAAGCTTTCTTT. Translation gives CASITGREAFF. The V gene is TRBV19, the J gene TRBJ1-1; possible D gene TRBD1, 5 bases. CDR3 length equals 11 residues. V lost 7 bases to trimming and J lost 8 bases, with 11 bases between them. Germline CDR1 reads LNHDA; CDR2 reads SQIVND (reference sequence). The full variable domain, its missing parts supplied by reference TRBV19 and TRBJ1-1, is DGGITQSPKYLFRKEGQNVTLSCEQNLNHDAMYWYRQDPGQGLRLIYYSQIVNDFQKGDIAEGYSVSREKKESFPLTVTSAQKNPTAFYLCASITGREAFFGQGTRLTVV.

The genes are TRBV5-1 and TRBJ1-6; tentatively, D is TRBD1 (6 bases). Germline loops: CDR1 SGHRS, CDR2 YFSETQ. The CDR3 is 14 residues long. Trimming shortened V by 4 bases and J by 11 bases, and 16 bases separated the two germline ends. For the CDR3, the DNA is TGCGCCAGCAGCCTCTGGACAGCAGGCACACCCCTCCACTTT. This codes for CASSLWTAGTPLHF.

At least ten counts were recorded for this clonotype. One junction end does not reproduce the germline sequence, and a read error may be involved. The chain joins TRBV5-1 to TRBJ1-2; 8 nucleotides align to TRBD1. This CDR3 is built from 14 residues. CDR1 and CDR2 from the germline V gene are SGHRS and YFSETQ. The CDR3 loop reads CASSSGQGNYGYTF. CDR3 in DNA: TGTGCCAGCAGCTCAGGACAGGGAAACTATGGCTACACCTTC.

This clonotype has more than one count but fewer than ten. The chain is built from TRBV5-1 and TRBJ1-2; maybe TRBD1 (5 bases). Per germline, CDR1 SGHRS and CDR2 YFSETQ. CDR3 length: 12 residues. V was shortened by 1 base and J by 6 bases, with 7 bases between the two germline ends. The CDR3 sequence: CASSLSGHGYTF. The CDR3 bases are TGCGCCAGCAGCTTGTCGGGGCATGGCTACACCTTC.

This sequence joins TRBV20-1 and TRBJ1-5; 9 bases map to TRBD1. J lost 10 bases, V lost 6 bases, and 7 bases had no gene match. The germline V gene has CDR1 DFQATT and CDR2 SNEGSKA (reference sequence). This CDR3 spans 12 amino acids. This CDR3 reads CSARTGDRPQHF. The CDR3 coding sequence is TGCAGTGCCCGGACAGGGGATCGACCCCAGCATTTT.

This clonotype turned up a few times. V is TRBV6-2 or TRBV6-3 and J is TRBJ2-7, with unresolved D. Germline loops: CDR1 MNHEY, CDR2 SVGEGT. This CDR3 region has 17 residues. Trimming took off 4 bases at V and 2 bases at J, with 21 bases between the two ends. The CDR3 nucleotides are TGTGCCAGCAGTTTCAACCCAATTTCCAGGATCGCCTACGAGCAGTACTTC. Translated: CASSFNPISRIAYEQYF.

The chain links TRBV5-1 to TRBJ1-2; D unresolved. Germline V gene data show CDR1 as SGHRS and CDR2 as YFSETQ. Trimming left V 4 bases short and J 2 bases short, with 12 bases between. The CDR3 has 14 residues. CDR3 DNA sequence: TGCGCCAGCAGCCCTACAATAAACAACTATGGCTACACCTTC. This codes for CASSPTINNYGYTF.

The chain recombines TRBV5-1 with TRBJ2-5; 8 bases fit TRBD1. With V trimmed by 0 bases and J by 5 bases, 6 bases remained unmatched. Germline CDR1 is SGHRS and CDR2 is YFSETQ. CDR3 length equals 15 residues. The CDR3 loop is CASSLEQGAWETQYF. The DNA for the CDR3 is TGCGCCAGCAGCTTGGAGCAGGGGGCATGGGAGACCCAGTACTTC.